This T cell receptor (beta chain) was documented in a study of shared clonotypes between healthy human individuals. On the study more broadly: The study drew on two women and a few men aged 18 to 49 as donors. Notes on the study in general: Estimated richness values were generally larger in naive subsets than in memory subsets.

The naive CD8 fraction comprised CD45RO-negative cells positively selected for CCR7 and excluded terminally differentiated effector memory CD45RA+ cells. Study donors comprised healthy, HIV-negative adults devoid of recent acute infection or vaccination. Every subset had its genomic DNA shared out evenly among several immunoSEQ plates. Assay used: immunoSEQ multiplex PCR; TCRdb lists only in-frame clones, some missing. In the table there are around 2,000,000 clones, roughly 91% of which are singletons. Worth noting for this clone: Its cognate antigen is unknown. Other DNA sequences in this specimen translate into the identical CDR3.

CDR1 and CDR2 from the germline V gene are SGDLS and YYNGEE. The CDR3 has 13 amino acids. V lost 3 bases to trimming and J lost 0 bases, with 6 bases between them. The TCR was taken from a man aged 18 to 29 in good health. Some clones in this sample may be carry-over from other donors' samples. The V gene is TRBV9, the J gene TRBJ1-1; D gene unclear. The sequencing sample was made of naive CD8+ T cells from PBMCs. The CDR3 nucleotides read TGTGCCAGCAGCGGCAGGCTGAACACTGAAGCTTTCTTT. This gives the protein CASSGRLNTEAFF.